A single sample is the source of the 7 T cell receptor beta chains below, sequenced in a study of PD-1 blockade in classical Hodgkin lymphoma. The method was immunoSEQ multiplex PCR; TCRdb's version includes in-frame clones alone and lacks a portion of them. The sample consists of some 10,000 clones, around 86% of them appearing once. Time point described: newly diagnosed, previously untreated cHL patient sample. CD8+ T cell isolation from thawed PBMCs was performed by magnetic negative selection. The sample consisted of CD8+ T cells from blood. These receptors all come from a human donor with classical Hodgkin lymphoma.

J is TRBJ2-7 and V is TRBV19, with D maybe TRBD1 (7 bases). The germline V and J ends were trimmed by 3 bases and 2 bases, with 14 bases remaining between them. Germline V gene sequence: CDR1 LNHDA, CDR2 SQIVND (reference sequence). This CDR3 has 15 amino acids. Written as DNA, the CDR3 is TGTGCCAGTAGTATCGACAGGGAGGTCACCTACGAGCAGTACTTC. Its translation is CASSIDREVTYEQYF.

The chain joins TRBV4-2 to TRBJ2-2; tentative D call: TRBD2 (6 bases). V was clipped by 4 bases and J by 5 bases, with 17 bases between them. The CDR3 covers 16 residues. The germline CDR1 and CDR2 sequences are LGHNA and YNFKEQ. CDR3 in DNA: TGTGCCAGCAGCCTAAGAAGGAGGGAGGCTACCGGGGAGCTGTTTTTT. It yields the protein CASSLRRREATGELFF.

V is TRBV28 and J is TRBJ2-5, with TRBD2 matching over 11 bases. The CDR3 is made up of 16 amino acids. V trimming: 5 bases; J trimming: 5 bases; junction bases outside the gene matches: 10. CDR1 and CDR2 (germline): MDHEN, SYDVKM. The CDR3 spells CASSPISGGAAETQYF. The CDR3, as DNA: TGTGCCAGCAGTCCAATTAGCGGGGGGGCCGCGGAGACCCAGTACTTC.

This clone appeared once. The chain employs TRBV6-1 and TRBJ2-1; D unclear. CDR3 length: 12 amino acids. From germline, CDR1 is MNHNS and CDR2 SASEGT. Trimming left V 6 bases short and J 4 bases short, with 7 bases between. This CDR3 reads CASRTRYNEQFF. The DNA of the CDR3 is TGTGCCAGCAGGACGAGGTACAATGAGCAGTTCTTC.

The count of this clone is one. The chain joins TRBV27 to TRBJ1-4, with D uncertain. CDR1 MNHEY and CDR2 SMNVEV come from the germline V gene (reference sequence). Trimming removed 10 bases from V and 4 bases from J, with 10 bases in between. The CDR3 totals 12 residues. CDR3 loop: CATGLSNEKLFF. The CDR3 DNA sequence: TGTGCCACTGGGCTAAGTAATGAAAAACTGTTTTTT.

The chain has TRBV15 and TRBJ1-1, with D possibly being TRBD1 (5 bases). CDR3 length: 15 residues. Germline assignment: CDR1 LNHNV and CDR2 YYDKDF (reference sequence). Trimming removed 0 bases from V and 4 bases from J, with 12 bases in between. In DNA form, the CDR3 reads TGTGCCACCAGCAGAGATCAGGGTCCGGGCACTGAAGCTTTCTTT. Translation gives CATSRDQGPGTEAFF.

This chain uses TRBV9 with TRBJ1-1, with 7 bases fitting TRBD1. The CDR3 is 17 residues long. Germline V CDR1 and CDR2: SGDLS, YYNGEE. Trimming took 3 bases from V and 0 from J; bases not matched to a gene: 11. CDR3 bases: TGTGCCAGCAGCGGTCAGGGGCAGGGGGGAATGAACACTGAAGCTTTCTTT. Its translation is CASSGQGQGGMNTEAFF.